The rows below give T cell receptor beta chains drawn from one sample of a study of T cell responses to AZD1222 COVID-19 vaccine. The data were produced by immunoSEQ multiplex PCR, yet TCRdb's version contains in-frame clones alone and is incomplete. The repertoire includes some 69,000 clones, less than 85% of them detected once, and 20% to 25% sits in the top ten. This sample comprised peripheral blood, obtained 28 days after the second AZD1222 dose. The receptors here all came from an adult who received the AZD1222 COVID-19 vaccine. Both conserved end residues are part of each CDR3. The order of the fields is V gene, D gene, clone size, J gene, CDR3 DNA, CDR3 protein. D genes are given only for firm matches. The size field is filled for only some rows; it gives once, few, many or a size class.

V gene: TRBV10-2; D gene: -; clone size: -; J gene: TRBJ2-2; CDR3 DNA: TGCGCCAGCACTGACAGGCCATTGAGGGCCGGGGAGCTGTTTTTT; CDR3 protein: CASTDRPLRAGELFF
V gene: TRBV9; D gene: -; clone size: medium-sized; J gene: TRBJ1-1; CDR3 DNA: TGTGCCAGCAGCGTAGGTGATAGGGGTCGGGACACTGAAGCTTTCTTT; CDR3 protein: CASSVGDRGRDTEAFF
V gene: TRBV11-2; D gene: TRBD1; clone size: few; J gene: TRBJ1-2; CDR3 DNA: TGTGCCAGCAGCCCACAGGGGTTGAGTGGCTACACCTTC; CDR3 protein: CASSPQGLSGYTF
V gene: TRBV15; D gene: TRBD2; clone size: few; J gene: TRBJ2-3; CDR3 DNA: TGTGCCACCAAAAGCGGGGGGACAGATACGCAGTATTTT; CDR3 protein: CATKSGGTDTQYF
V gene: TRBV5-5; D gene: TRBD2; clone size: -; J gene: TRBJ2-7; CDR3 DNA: TGTGCCAGCAGCGACGACGCTAGCGGGAGGTTCTACGAGCAGTACTTC; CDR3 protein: CASSDDASGRFYEQYF
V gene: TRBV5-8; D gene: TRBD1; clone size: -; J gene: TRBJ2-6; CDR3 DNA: TGTGCCAGCAGCTACGGGACAGGGTTCCCCGGGGCCAACGTCCTGACTTTC; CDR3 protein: CASSYGTGFPGANVLTF
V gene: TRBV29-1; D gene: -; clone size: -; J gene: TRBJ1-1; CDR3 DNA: TGCAGCGTTTTCCCTCCCGAAGAGGCTGAAGCTTTCTTT; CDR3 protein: CSVFPPEEAEAFF
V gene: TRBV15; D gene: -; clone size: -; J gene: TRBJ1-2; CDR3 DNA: TGTGCCACCAGCAGAGTGGGAGGGGATCTCTATGGCTACACCTTC; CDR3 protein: CATSRVGGDLYGYTF
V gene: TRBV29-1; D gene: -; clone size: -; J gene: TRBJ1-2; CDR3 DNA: TGCAGCGTGGCCCCTCTAAGGGATACTAACTATGGCTACACCTTC; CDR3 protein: CSVAPLRDTNYGYTF
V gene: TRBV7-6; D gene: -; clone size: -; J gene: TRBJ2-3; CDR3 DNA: TGTGCCAGCACCCCTCTCTTGGGGGGCCTCACAGATACGCAGTATTTT; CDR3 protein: CASTPLLGGLTDTQYF
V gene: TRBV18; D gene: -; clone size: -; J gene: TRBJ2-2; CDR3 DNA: TGTGCCAGCTCACCACGACACACGAACACCGGGGAGCTGTTTTTT; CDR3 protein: CASSPRHTNTGELFF
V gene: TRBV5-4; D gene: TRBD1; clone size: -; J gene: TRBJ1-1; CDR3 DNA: TGTGCCAGCAGCCGAGGAGGGACAGAGGGGGCTGAAGCTTTCTTT; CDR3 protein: CASSRGGTEGAEAFF
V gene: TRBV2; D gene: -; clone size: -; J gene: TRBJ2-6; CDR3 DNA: TGTGCCAGCAGTGATCTTCTGTCGATAGGGGCCAACGTCCTGACTTTC; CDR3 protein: CASSDLLSIGANVLTF
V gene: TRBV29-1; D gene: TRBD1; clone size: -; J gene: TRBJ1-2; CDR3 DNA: TGCAGCGTCTTACCCCCGGGACAGAGATTCTATGGCTACACCTTC; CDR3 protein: CSVLPPGQRFYGYTF
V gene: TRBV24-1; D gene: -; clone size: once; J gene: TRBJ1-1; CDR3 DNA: TGTGCCACCAGTGATTTATTTTGGAGGCGGCAGAACACTGAAGCTTTCTTT; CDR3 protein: CATSDLFWRRQNTEAFF
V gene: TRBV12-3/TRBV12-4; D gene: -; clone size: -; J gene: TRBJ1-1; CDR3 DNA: TGTGCCAGCAGTTTAAAGGTGTACACTGAAGCTTTCTTT; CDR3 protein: CASSLKVYTEAFF
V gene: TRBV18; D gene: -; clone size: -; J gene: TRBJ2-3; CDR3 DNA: TGTGCCAGCTCACCAAGGGGACGCACTAGCACAGATACGCAGTATTTT; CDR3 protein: CASSPRGRTSTDTQYF
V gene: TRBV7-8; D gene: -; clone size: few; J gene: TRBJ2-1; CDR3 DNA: TGTGCCAGCAGCTTAGCCGGCACGCATGAGCAGTTCTTC; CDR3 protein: CASSLAGTHEQFF
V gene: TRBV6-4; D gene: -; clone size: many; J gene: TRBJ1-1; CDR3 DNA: TGTGCCAGCAGTGTACTACACACTGAAGCTTTCTTT; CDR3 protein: CASSVLHTEAFF
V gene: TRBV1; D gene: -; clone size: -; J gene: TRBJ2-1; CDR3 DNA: TGCACCAGCAGCCTTGAAAACACCTACAATGAGCAGTTCTTC; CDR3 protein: CTSSLENTYNEQFF
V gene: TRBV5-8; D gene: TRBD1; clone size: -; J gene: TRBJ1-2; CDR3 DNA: TGTGCCAGCAGCCAAGCAGGGGGCGAGTATGGCTACACCTTC; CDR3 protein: CASSQAGGEYGYTF
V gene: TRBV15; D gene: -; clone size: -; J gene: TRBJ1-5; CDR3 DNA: TGTGCCACCAGCAGAGGAGGGATCAATCAGCCCCAGCATTTT; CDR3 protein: CATSRGGINQPQHF
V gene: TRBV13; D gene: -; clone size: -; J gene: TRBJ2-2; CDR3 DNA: TGTGCCAGCAGCTTCACCGGACAGCCGAACACCGGGGAGCTGTTTTTT; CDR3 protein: CASSFTGQPNTGELFF
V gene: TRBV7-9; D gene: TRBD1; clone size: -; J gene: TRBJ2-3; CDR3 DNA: TGTGCCAGCAGCTTAGGTAACAGGGGCGGCACAGATACGCAGTATTTT; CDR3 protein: CASSLGNRGGTDTQYF
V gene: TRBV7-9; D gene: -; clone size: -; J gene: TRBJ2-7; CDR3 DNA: TGTGCCAGCAGCTTGCCGAGCTCCTACGAGCAGTACTTC; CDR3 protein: CASSLPSSYEQYF
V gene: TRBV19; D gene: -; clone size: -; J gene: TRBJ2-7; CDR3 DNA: TGTGCCAGTAGTCCCCTTTCTGGGTTGAACGAGCAGTACTTC; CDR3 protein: CASSPLSGLNEQYF
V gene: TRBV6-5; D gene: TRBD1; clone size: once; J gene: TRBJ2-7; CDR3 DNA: TGTGTCGCCGGGACAGGGCTGAACGAGCAGTACTTC; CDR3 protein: CVAGTGLNEQYF
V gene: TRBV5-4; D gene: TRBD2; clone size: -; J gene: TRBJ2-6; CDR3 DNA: TGTGCCAGCAGCTTGCGGGGGGAGTGGGCCAACGTCCTGACTTTC; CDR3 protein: CASSLRGEWANVLTF
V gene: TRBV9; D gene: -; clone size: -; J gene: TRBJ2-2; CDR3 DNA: TGTGCCAGCAGCGTACCAGCGGCGAACACCGGGGAGCTGTTTTTT; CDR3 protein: CASSVPAANTGELFF
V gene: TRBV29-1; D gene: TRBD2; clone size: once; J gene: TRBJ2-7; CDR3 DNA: TGCAGCGCCCAACCTGCCCCTAGCGGGAGGAACTACGAGCAGTACTTC; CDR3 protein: CSAQPAPSGRNYEQYF
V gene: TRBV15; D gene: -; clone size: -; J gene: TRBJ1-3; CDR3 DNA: TGTGCCACCAGCACCGGGGGGGGCTCTGGAAACACCATATATTTT; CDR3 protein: CATSTGGGSGNTIYF
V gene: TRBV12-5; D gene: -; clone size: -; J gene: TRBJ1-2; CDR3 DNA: TGTGCTAGTGGTTTAAACTCTAACTATGGCTACACCTTC; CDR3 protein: CASGLNSNYGYTF
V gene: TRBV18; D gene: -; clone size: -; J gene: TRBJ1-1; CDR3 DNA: TGTGCCAGCTCACCCCCCCTCACCCCGATAACTGAAGCTTTCTTT; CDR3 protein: CASSPPLTPITEAFF
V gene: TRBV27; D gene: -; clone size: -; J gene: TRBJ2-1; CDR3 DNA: TGTGCCAGCAGTTTAACTCTCTACAATGAGCAGTTCTTC; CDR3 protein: CASSLTLYNEQFF
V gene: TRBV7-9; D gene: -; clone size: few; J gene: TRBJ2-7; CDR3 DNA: TGTGCCAGCAGCCCGCCCAGGGATCTGGGGGAGCAGTACTTC; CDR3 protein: CASSPPRDLGEQYF
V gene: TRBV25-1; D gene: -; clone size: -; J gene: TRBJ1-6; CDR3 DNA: TGTGCCAGCAGTGTACTAAATTCACCCCTCCACTTT; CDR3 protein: CASSVLNSPLHF
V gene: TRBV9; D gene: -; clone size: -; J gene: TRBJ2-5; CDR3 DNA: TGTGCCAGCAGCGCAGAGTCGGGGGTTCGGACCCAGTACTTC; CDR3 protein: CASSAESGVRTQYF
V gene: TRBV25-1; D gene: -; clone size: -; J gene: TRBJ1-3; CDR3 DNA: TGTGCCAGCAGTGTCCGATCAAGGGGAGCCGGAAACACCATATATTTT; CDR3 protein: CASSVRSRGAGNTIYF
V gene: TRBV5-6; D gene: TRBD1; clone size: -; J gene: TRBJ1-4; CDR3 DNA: TGTGCCAGCAGCCCACGGACAGGGGAACTGTTTTTT; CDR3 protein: CASSPRTGELFF
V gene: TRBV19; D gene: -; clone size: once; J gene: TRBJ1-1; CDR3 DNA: TGTGCCAGTAGTATGGTGGCCTTGAACACTGAAGCTTTCTTT; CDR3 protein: CASSMVALNTEAFF
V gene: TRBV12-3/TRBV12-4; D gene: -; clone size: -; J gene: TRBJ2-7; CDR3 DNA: TGTGCCAGCAGTTGGTATGACGAGCAGTACTTC; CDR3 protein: CASSWYDEQYF